Reported below is one T cell receptor (beta chain). This clone's antigen is unknown. Base qualities are not at hand, and no much larger clone is one base apart. The CDR3 regions of human TCRbeta chains were analyzed by immunosequencing. On the authors' methods: Repertoire TCRs were matched against a reference library of SARS-CoV-2-specific TCRs generated with the MIRA antigen-specificity platform. Breadth was defined as the fraction of unique TCRs that were SARS-CoV-2-associated. Depth was defined as the fraction of total T cells that were SARS-CoV-2-associated. Using the MIRA data, each spike-specific TCR was assigned both to the spike region to which the TCR was reactive and to a CD4 or CD8 class. Log10-transformed breadth and depth values were compared by one-way ANOVA with Sidak's multiple comparisons tests. TCRdb carries this immuneACCESS record with in-frame sequences only. Its versions omit some clonotypes, under half of them owing to an unresolved V gene in the studies checked, with the rest unexplained. V and J calls and clone size are those listed in that table; D and trimming were worked out from the DNA. This sample lists roughly 120,000 clones; 80% to 90% were detected once. The ten largest clones take up 8% to 10% of the sample.

These data are taken from a study of T cell responses to AZD1222 COVID-19 vaccine (dated by TCRdb to about 2021). For the study in its entirety: AZD1222 recipients given second doses at about 4 weeks or at about 12 weeks were pooled, since spike-specific TCR depth and breadth were not found to differ between the two schedules. A total of 230 to 250 trial participants underwent TCR sequencing, of whom 207 received two doses of AZD1222 and 26 received two doses of the MenACWY control vaccine. Enrollment into the trials was organized by age into subgroups of 18-55, 56-69 and 70-plus years, and those subgroups contained approximately 150, 30 and 60 TCR-sequenced participants, respectively. Study-wide findings and limitations: Reportedly, close to half of the unique spike-specific TCRs recognized epitopes lying outside the regions that are mutated in the B.1.351 and B.1.1.7 variants. In the small 56-69-year group, the increase in depth fell short of significance, most likely because of low power. Participants were mostly white British and included more females than males, and it was suggested by the authors that clonal diversity may have been underestimated. Because no day 14 peak-response samples were available, repertoires were characterized only after the peak T cell response. A significant rise in spike-specific TCR breadth and depth was observed after two AZD1222 doses relative to day 0 and relative to MenACWY recipients. Conclusions about previously exposed vaccinees were limited because only 6 or 7 AZD1222 recipients were SARS-CoV-2 seropositive at baseline. Vaccine-associated CD4 TCRs spanned the whole spike protein, with dominant responses in regions 160-218 and 743-854.

Read against the paper, the sample's time point label means: baseline before first vaccination. Vaccinee samples came from UK trials COV001 and COV002, including a single-blind randomized controlled phase 2/3 trial of AZD1222 (ChAdOx1 nCoV-19) in healthy adults. Trial participant PBMC samples were collected at day 0 and day 28 after the second dose for TCRbeta chain sequencing. The CDR3 numbers 15 residues from cysteine through phenylalanine. CDR3 DNA only is kept here, 45 bases in frame from base 1. CDR1 KGHSH and CDR2 LQKENI are derived from the germline V gene. Trimmed from V: 0 bases; trimmed from J: 7 bases; junction bases lacking a gene match: 7.

The TCR comes from an adult in good health. Source: peripheral blood, taken on day 0 of AZD1222 vaccination. The sequence links TRBV18 to TRBJ2-7; TRBD1 fits 9 bases in the junction. The bases are TGTGCCAGCTCACCACCGGGACAGGGAAGGGGAGAGCAGTACTTC. Its coded protein is CASSPPGQGRGEQYF.